What follows is one TCR beta chain and its context. Its antigen is still unknown. The PCR had 60 Vbeta and 13 Jbeta primers. Clones were sequenced by immunoSEQ multiplex PCR, and TCRdb holds only the in-frame ones, with some missing. Of about 120,000 clones listed, around three quarters are singletons. This sample is part of a study of cytomegalovirus exposure and HLA in healthy donors. The study, taken as a whole, reports: Among TCR beta chains, those listed as cytomegalovirus-associated numbered around 180.

This CDR3 has 14 residues. Per germline, CDR1 SGHNT and CDR2 YENEEA. The V and J ends lost 5 bases and 7 bases respectively, with 17 bases between them. This receptor was identified in a man aged 35-49 years in good health and CMV-seropositive. The chain has TRBV11-3 and TRBJ2-5; the D gene is possibly TRBD1 (5 bases). The source material was PBMCs. This CDR3 reads CASSPAADRRTQYF. The CDR3 DNA reads as TGTGCCAGCAGCCCAGCCGCCGACAGACGGACCCAGTACTTC.